These 30 T cell receptor beta chains came from one sample sequenced in a study of beta chain features in type 1 diabetes. Reverse transcribing all isolated RNA meant expressed TCRB transcripts were sequenced. Sequenced by immunoSEQ multiplex PCR; TCRdb stores in-frame clones only, minus some. This repertoire shows about 320,000 clones, roughly 15% found once; its top ten account for over 5.5%. Sequencing was performed on central memory CD4+ T cells from blood. The receptors come from a man aged 25 to 40 in good health.

The genes are TRBV19 and TRBJ2-3, with unresolved D. Germline V gene sequence: CDR1 LNHDA, CDR2 SQIVND (reference sequence). V was trimmed by 2 bases and J by 3 bases, leaving 15 bases between them. This CDR3 is built from 16 residues. CDR3 loop: CASSILPGRGTDTQYF. CDR3 coding DNA: TGTGCCAGTAGTATACTTCCCGGCCGTGGAACAGATACGCAGTATTTT.

This clone has at least ten counts. The rearrangement uses TRBV10-1 and TRBJ2-2, with D unresolved. CDR1 WNHNN and CDR2 SYGVQD come from the germline V gene (reference sequence). The CDR3 has 13 amino acids. V lost 5 bases and J 5 bases, leaving 9 bases between the germline ends. CDR3 residues: CASSSTPTGELFF. CDR3 nucleotides: TGCGCCAGCAGTTCCACGCCGACCGGGGAGCTGTTTTTT.

This clone appeared a few times. The V call is TRBV4-3, the J call TRBJ2-1, with 10 bases aligning to TRBD2. Looked up from germline, CDR1 is LGHNA and CDR2 is YSLEER. V dropped 1 base and J dropped 1; count of bases not matched to a gene: 19. This CDR3 comprises 22 residues. The CDR3: CASSQGVGRPLGLAVSYNEQFF. CDR3 DNA sequence: TGCGCCAGCAGCCAAGGGGTGGGGAGACCCCTTGGACTAGCGGTGTCCTACAATGAGCAGTTCTTC.

This chain joins TRBV4-2 and TRBJ2-3; 7 bases map to TRBD1. This CDR3 has 13 residues. V gave up 5 bases and J gave up 4 bases; unmatched junction bases: 3. The germline gives CDR1 LGHNA, CDR2 YNFKEQ. CDR3 sequence reads: CASSDDRADTQYF. The CDR3 coding sequence is TGTGCCAGCAGCGATGACAGGGCAGATACGCAGTATTTT.

This chain connects TRBV5-1 to TRBJ2-7; weak D call: TRBD2 (5 bases). Trimming cost V 4 bases and J 7 bases, with 21 bases left between them. This CDR3 is 15 amino acids long. Per germline, CDR1 SGHRS and CDR2 YFSETQ. CDR3 amino acids: CASSASTGGPKEQYF. CDR3 DNA sequence: TGCGCCAGCAGCGCCTCAACCGGAGGACCGAAAGAGCAGTACTTC.

Remarks on this clone: Additional DNA sequences in this sample encode the identical CDR3. The V call is TRBV7-2, the J call TRBJ1-1; 7 nucleotides line up with TRBD1. The CDR3 runs to 14 residues. The germline gives CDR1 SGHTA, CDR2 FQGNSA. Germline trimming cut 5 bases from V and 5 bases from J; bases unmatched to any gene: 8. CDR3 sequence: CASSPQGRRTEAFF. CDR3 bases: TGTGCCAGCAGCCCACAGGGGAGGAGGACTGAAGCTTTCTTT.

The V gene is TRBV19, the J gene TRBJ2-3, with D unresolved. There are 14 residues in the CDR3. Germline V gives CDR1 LNHDA, CDR2 SQIVND (reference sequence). The V end was cut by 6 bases, the J end by 2 bases, with 12 bases between. Here the CDR3 reads CASRSRASTDTQYF. CDR3 nucleotide sequence: TGTGCCAGTAGGTCCCGGGCGTCCACAGATACGCAGTATTTT.

This clone was detected a few times. The chain employs TRBV7-9 and TRBJ1-1, with TRBD1 as a possible D gene (6 bases). The length of the CDR3 is 16 residues. Germline V gene data show CDR1 as SEHNR and CDR2 as FQNEAQ (reference sequence). The V end was cut by 2 bases, the J end by 4 bases, with 17 bases between. Here the CDR3 reads CASSLITQGKFTEAFF. The CDR3 nucleotides are TGTGCCAGCAGCTTAATAACACAGGGTAAATTCACTGAAGCTTTCTTT.

The chain couples TRBV7-7 to TRBJ2-2; TRBD2 might be the D (6 bases). Trimming stripped 5 bases from V and 4 bases from J, with 17 bases between. Germline V gene sequence: CDR1 SSHAT, CDR2 FNYEAQ (reference sequence). The CDR3 spans 16 residues. CDR3 sequence reads: CASSRRDSESTGELFF. For the CDR3, the DNA is TGTGCCAGCAGCCGTCGGGACTCAGAGAGCACCGGGGAGCTGTTTTTT.

This clone was seen only a few times. The chain carries TRBV29-1 and TRBJ1-2; tentatively, D is TRBD1 (6 bases). CDR1 and CDR2 from the germline V gene are SQVTM and ANQGSEA. This CDR3 has 14 amino acids. Trimming left V 6 bases short and J 4 bases short, with 18 bases between. Here the CDR3 DNA reads TGCAGCGTCGGCGGGGGCTCAGGTAGCTATGGCTACACCTTC. Encoded protein: CSVGGGSGSYGYTF.

This clone was seen more than once but under ten times. The chain employs TRBV11-3 and TRBJ1-1; no clear D gene. Germline-derived CDR1 and CDR2 are SGHNT and YENEEA. V lost 2 bases and J lost 0, with 7 bases in between. The CDR3 runs to 14 residues. In DNA form, the CDR3 reads TGTGCCAGCAGCTTAAGGCAGCTGAACACTGAAGCTTTCTTT. Translated, it gives CASSLRQLNTEAFF.

V usage is TRBV15 and J usage is TRBJ1-5; D remains ambiguous. This CDR3 contains 16 residues. The V end was cut by 0 bases, the J end by 7 bases, with 16 bases between. Germline V gene lookup returns CDR1 LNHNV and CDR2 YYDKDF (reference sequence). CDR3 sequence: CATSRDRTGVGQPQHF. CDR3 bases: TGTGCCACCAGCAGAGATCGTACTGGGGTTGGACAGCCCCAGCATTTT.

This clone was counted at least ten times. V and J are TRBV6-5 and TRBJ2-7; perhaps D is TRBD1 or TRBD2 (5 bases each). Germline V gives CDR1 MNHEY, CDR2 SVGAGI. V shed 0 bases and J shed 4 bases, with 13 bases lying between them. The CDR3 consists of 15 residues. In nucleotides, the CDR3 is TGTGCCAGCAGTTACTCCTTTACTGGGACGTACGAGCAGTACTTC. It specifies CASSYSFTGTYEQYF.

J is TRBJ2-1 and V is TRBV4-2; TRBD1 is a possible D gene (6 bases). From germline, CDR1 is LGHNA and CDR2 YNFKEQ. V gave up 4 bases and J gave up 2 bases, with 12 bases separating them. This CDR3 has 15 amino acids. DNA of the CDR3: TGTGCCAGCAGCCTAGACAGGATTACCTACAATGAGCAGTTCTTC. It specifies CASSLDRITYNEQFF.

The chain recombines TRBV5-1 with TRBJ2-1, with a tentative D call TRBD2 (6 bases). CDR1 SGHRS and CDR2 YFSETQ come from the germline V gene. This CDR3 contains 14 residues. The V end lost 5 bases, the J end lost 7 bases, and 16 bases lay between the germline ends. CDR3 nucleotide sequence: TGCGCCAGCAGGTCGGGACTCACGGGTAATGAGCAGTTCTTC. Translated, it gives CASRSGLTGNEQFF.

The V and J genes are TRBV5-4 and TRBJ2-1, with 10 bases identical to TRBD2. Germline assignment: CDR1 SGHNT and CDR2 YYREEE (reference sequence). V lost 2 bases, J lost 6 bases, and 5 bases stayed unmatched. The CDR3 extends over 15 amino acids. The CDR3 bases are TGTGCCAGCAGCTTAGAGCGGGGGGGTTCCAATGAGCAGTTCTTC. Encoded protein: CASSLERGGSNEQFF.

This clone was seen more than once but under ten times. The V and J genes are TRBV9 and TRBJ2-5; tentatively, D is TRBD1 or TRBD2 (5 bases each). The CDR3 is 12 amino acids. V lost 3 bases and J lost 5, with 8 bases in between. In germline, CDR1 is SGDLS, CDR2 YYNGEE. This CDR3 is CASSGGTETQYF. As DNA, the CDR3 is TGTGCCAGCAGCGGGGGGACGGAGACCCAGTACTTC. Combining the CDR3 with reference TRBV9 and TRBJ2-5 gives the whole variable domain DSGVTQTPKHLITATGQRVTLRCSPRSGDLSVYWYQQSLDQGLQFLIQYYNGEERAKGNILERFSAQQFPDLHSELNLSSLELGDSALYFCASSGGTETQYFGPGTRLLVL.

The rearrangement joins TRBV27 to TRBJ2-7; D call uncertain. The V gene lost 7 bases and the J gene lost 5 bases, with 12 bases spanning the gap. Germline CDR1 and CDR2: MNHEY and SMNVEV (reference sequence). The CDR3 loop spans 12 amino acids. CDR3 in DNA: TGTGCCAGCAAGGCAGGTGGCGACGAGCAGTACTTC. Translated, it gives CASKAGGDEQYF.

This clone was seen a few times. The V and J genes are TRBV7-9 and TRBJ2-1, with D perhaps matching TRBD2 (6 bases). In germline, CDR1 is SEHNR, CDR2 FQNEAQ (reference sequence). There are 16 residues in the CDR3. Trimming left V 4 bases short and J 3 bases short, with 16 bases between. This chain's CDR3 is CASSWGVRGFYNEQFF. In nucleotides, the CDR3 is TGTGCCAGCAGCTGGGGGGTTCGTGGATTCTACAATGAGCAGTTCTTC.

Only a few counts were recorded for this clone. The gene calls are TRBV5-6 and TRBJ1-2; D gene uncertain. CDR3 length: 13 amino acids. Germline lookup yields CDR1 SGHDT and CDR2 YYEEEE. Deletions cut 6 bases from V and 7 bases from J, with 16 bases between. The CDR3 loop is CASTRSADSGYTF. The CDR3 nucleotides are TGTGCCAGCACCAGGAGCGCGGACTCTGGCTACACCTTC. The full variable domain, in which reference TRBV5-6 and TRBJ1-2 provide the parts outside the CDR3, is DAGVTQSPTHLIKTRGQQVTLRCSPKSGHDTVSWYQQALGQGPQFIFQYYEEEERQRGNFPDRFSGHQFPNYSSELNVNALLLGDSALYLCASTRSADSGYTFGSGTRLTVV.

J is TRBJ2-3 and V is TRBV7-8, with D tentatively TRBD1 or TRBD2 (6 bases each). CDR1 is SGHVS and CDR2 is FQNEAQ in the germline V gene. The CDR3 is 15 amino acids. V lost 2 bases to trimming and J lost 2 bases, with 11 bases between them. This chain's CDR3 is CASSLRGQTTDTQYF. The CDR3 region has the DNA TGTGCCAGCAGCTTACGGGGGCAGACCACAGATACGCAGTATTTT.

The V gene is TRBV13, the J gene TRBJ2-1, with 7 nucleotides matching TRBD1. From germline, CDR1 is PRHDT and CDR2 FYEKMQ (reference sequence). With 2 bases clipped from V and 4 bases from J, the junction kept 5 bases outside the gene matches. The CDR3 extends over 15 amino acids. CDR3: CASSLWGTAYNEQFF. CDR3 sequence (DNA): TGTGCCAGCAGCTTATGGGGGACAGCATACAATGAGCAGTTCTTC.

This clone has just a few counts. The CDR3, as DNA: TGTGCCAGCAGCCGGTGGGCTAGCGCATACACAGATACGCAGTATTTT. It specifies CASSRWASAYTDTQYF. This chain uses TRBV9 with TRBJ2-3; weak D call: TRBD2 (6 bases). CDR1 SGDLS and CDR2 YYNGEE come from the germline V gene. This CDR3 region has 16 residues. V lost 4 bases and J lost 2, with 17 bases in between.

The gene calls are TRBV10-3 and TRBJ2-7, with 8 bases that match TRBD1. Germline values: CDR1 ENHRY, CDR2 SYGVKD. The CDR3 is 13 residues long. In nucleotides, the CDR3 is TGTGCCAGCAGTCGGCAGGGGGCATGGGAGCAGTACGTC. It yields the protein CASSRQGAWEQYV.

The chain recombines TRBV27 with TRBJ1-5; TRBD1 is a possible D gene (5 bases). The germline V gene encodes CDR1 MNHEY and CDR2 SMNVEV (reference sequence). V lost 3 bases and J lost 4, with 10 bases in between. The length of the CDR3 is 14 residues. The CDR3: CASSFTGPNQPQHF. The CDR3 bases are TGTGCCAGCAGTTTCACAGGCCCTAATCAGCCCCAGCATTTT.

This clone came up once. The gene calls are TRBV9 and TRBJ2-1, with TRBD1 matching 8 bases. Per germline, CDR1 SGDLS and CDR2 YYNGEE. The CDR3 runs to 18 residues. With V trimmed by 0 bases and J by 4 bases, 12 bases remained unmatched. The DNA of the CDR3 is TGTGCCAGCAGCGTAGCCCCAGGACAGGGCTCTTCTTACAATGAGCAGTTCTTC. Amino acids: CASSVAPGQGSSYNEQFF.

The rearrangement uses TRBV18 and TRBJ1-2; D not certain. The CDR3 loop spans 12 amino acids. Germline assignment: CDR1 KGHSH and CDR2 LQKENI. Trimming left V 4 bases short and J 8 bases short, with 11 bases between. CDR3 DNA: TGTGCCAGCTCACACGACGCGGGGGGCTACACCTTC. This gives the protein CASSHDAGGYTF.

This clone was observed a handful of times. The chain links TRBV5-8 to TRBJ2-3, with 9 bases that match TRBD2. V shed 2 bases and J 1 base; nucleotides not matched to a gene: 2. There are 15 residues in the CDR3. The germline V gene has CDR1 SGHTS and CDR2 YDEGEE. The chain's CDR3 is CASSLLAGGTDTQYF. The CDR3, as DNA: TGTGCCAGCAGCTTATTAGCGGGGGGCACAGATACGCAGTATTTT.

This clone was found a few times. The V call is TRBV2, the J call TRBJ2-1, with 14 bases matching TRBD2. Germline CDR1 SNHLY, CDR2 FYNNEI. V lost 3 bases, J lost 10 bases, and 5 bases stayed unmatched. The CDR3 has 15 amino acids. The CDR3 region has the DNA TGTGCCAGCAGTGATGGACTAGCGGGGGGAGGGGAGCAGTTCTTC. This translates into CASSDGLAGGGEQFF. Looking up the rest from reference TRBV2 and TRBJ2-1 gives the full variable domain: EPEVTQTPSHQVTQMGQEVILRCVPISNHLYFYWYRQILGQKVEFLVSFYNNEISEKSEIFDDQFSVERPDGSNFTLKIRSTKLEDSAMYFCASSDGLAGGGEQFFGPGTRLTVL.

The chain couples TRBV11-2 to TRBJ1-1; a possible D gene is TRBD1 (5 bases). The germline V and J ends were trimmed by 5 bases and 6 bases, with 16 bases remaining between them. The CDR3 length is 14 residues. From germline, CDR1 is SGHAT and CDR2 FQNNGV. Here the CDR3 reads CASSPYMTVAEAFF. In nucleotides, the CDR3 is TGTGCCAGCAGCCCGTATATGACAGTGGCTGAAGCTTTCTTT. Full variable domain (missing parts from reference TRBV11-2 and TRBJ1-1): EAGVAQSPRYKIIEKRQSVAFWCNPISGHATLYWYQQILGQGPKLLIQFQNNGVVDDSQLPKDRFSAERLKGVDSTLKIQPAKLEDSAVYLCASSPYMTVAEAFFGQGTRLTVV.